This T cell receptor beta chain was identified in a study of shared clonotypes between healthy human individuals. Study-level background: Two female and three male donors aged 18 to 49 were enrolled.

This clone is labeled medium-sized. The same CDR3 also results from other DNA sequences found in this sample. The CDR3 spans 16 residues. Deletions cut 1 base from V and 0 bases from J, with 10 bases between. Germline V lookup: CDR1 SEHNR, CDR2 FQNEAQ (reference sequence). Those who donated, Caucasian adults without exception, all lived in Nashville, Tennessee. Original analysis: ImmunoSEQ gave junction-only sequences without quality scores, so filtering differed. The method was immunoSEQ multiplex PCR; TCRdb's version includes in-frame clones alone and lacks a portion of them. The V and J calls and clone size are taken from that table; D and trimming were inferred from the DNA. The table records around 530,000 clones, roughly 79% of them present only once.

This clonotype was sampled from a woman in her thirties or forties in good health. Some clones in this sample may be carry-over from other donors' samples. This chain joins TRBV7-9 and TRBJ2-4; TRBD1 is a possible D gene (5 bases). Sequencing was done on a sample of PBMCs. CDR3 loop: CASSLGAGLAKNIQYF. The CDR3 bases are TGTGCCAGCAGCTTAGGGGCAGGGCTAGCCAAAAACATTCAGTACTTC.